Described below is a single TCR beta chain sequence and its context. Its matching antigen is unknown. TCRdb re-called the reads through MiXCR, storing one row per CDR3 protein. The data show approximately 750,000 distinct CDR3 sequences, 35% seen once. This sample is drawn from a study of T cell repertoires in cytomegalovirus infection. Across the study: Evidence of both CMV infection and a matching HLA type came from public TCR beta signatures. General observations from the study: Carriers of CMV plus the relevant HLA were identified by cumulative public TCR beta family frequency. HLA-C-restricted CMV-specific TCR beta clonotypes prevailed in the ex vivo response.

With 5 bases removed from V and 7 bases from J, the gap between germline ends came to 17 bases. The V gene's germline CDR1 is MNHEY and CDR2 SMNVEV (reference sequence). The CDR3 sequence is 15 residues long. The chain joins TRBV27 to TRBJ1-4; the D gene is possibly TRBD1 (6 bases). Material for sequencing was PBMCs. This clonotype was sampled from a human donor in good health (CMV status not recorded). Some clones in this sample may be carry-over from other donors' samples. The DNA of the CDR3 is TGTGCCAGCAGTCCCTCACAGGGTGCGGCTGAAAAACTGTTTTTT. It codes for CASSPSQGAAEKLFF.